This T cell receptor beta chain stems from a study of blood T cell repertoires in COVID-19. Overall study context: T cells, B-cell-depleted T cells, or PBMCs provided the cDNA or gDNA that served as material.

TCRdb's table, derived via immunoSEQ multiplex PCR, lists solely in-frame clones and lacks some. The table includes 140,000 or so clones, roughly 80% detected once. In assigning cohorts, the study relied on participant-reported clinical history. The sequence derives from a woman aged 40 to 55 who had recovered from COVID-19. Sequencing input: PBMCs or T cells enriched from blood (not recorded which).

The CDR3 DNA reads as TGCGCCAGCAGCTTGGAAGGGGTCATTGGGAGCGGGGAGACCCAGTACTTC. As protein: CASSLEGVIGSGETQYF. The chain is built from TRBV5-1 and TRBJ2-5; a possible D gene is TRBD2 (6 bases). This CDR3 is 17 amino acids long. The V end was cut by 0 bases, the J end by 5 bases, with 20 bases between. Germline V gene sequence: CDR1 SGHRS, CDR2 YFSETQ.